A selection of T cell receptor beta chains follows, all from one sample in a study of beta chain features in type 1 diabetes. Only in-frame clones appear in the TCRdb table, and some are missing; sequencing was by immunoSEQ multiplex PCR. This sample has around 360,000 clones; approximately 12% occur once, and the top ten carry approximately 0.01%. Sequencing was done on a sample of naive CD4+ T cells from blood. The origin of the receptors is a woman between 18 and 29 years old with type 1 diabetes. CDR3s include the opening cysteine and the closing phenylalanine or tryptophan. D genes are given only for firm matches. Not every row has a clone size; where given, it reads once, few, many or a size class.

CDR3 protein: CATSSARGGREAFF; CDR3 DNA: TGTGCCACCAGCAGTGCCAGGGGTGGCCGGGAAGCTTTCTTT; J gene: TRBJ1-1; clone size: few; D gene: .; V gene: TRBV15
CDR3 protein: CASSWGRTEPGEQYF; CDR3 DNA: TGCGCCAGCAGCTGGGGCCGGACGGAGCCCGGGGAGCAGTACTTC; J gene: TRBJ2-7; clone size: .; D gene: .; V gene: TRBV5-1
CDR3 protein: CASSWGQVSYEQYF; CDR3 DNA: TGTGCCAGCAGCTGGGGACAGGTCTCCTACGAGCAGTACTTC; J gene: TRBJ2-7; clone size: .; D gene: TRBD1; V gene: TRBV7-2
CDR3 protein: CASSLQGMNTEAFF; CDR3 DNA: TGTGCCAGCAGCTTACAGGGAATGAACACTGAAGCTTTCTTT; J gene: TRBJ1-1; clone size: .; D gene: .; V gene: TRBV7-2
CDR3 protein: CASSQGSGGYYGYTF; CDR3 DNA: TGCGCCAGCAGCCAAGGTTCAGGAGGATACTATGGCTACACCTTC; J gene: TRBJ1-2; clone size: .; D gene: .; V gene: TRBV4-3
CDR3 protein: CASSQNRERGYTF; CDR3 DNA: TGTGCCAGCAGCCAAAACAGGGAACGGGGCTACACCTTC; J gene: TRBJ1-2; clone size: few; D gene: .; V gene: TRBV11-2
CDR3 protein: CASRQGAWVDEQFF; CDR3 DNA: TGTGCCTCCCGACAGGGGGCGTGGGTAGATGAGCAGTTCTTC; J gene: TRBJ2-1; clone size: .; D gene: TRBD1; V gene: TRBV30
CDR3 protein: CASSTGNEQYF; CDR3 DNA: TGTGCCAGCAGTACAGGGAACGAGCAGTACTTC; J gene: TRBJ2-7; clone size: few; D gene: .; V gene: TRBV28
CDR3 protein: CASSLGGDTEAFF; CDR3 DNA: TGTGCCAGCAGCCTCGGGGGGGACACTGAAGCTTTCTTT; J gene: TRBJ1-1; clone size: few; D gene: .; V gene: TRBV11-3
CDR3 protein: CASSFGQNNQPQHF; CDR3 DNA: TGTGCCAGCAGCTTTGGACAGAACAATCAGCCCCAGCATTTT; J gene: TRBJ1-5; clone size: .; D gene: .; V gene: TRBV7-2
CDR3 protein: CASRSTGEYYGYTF; CDR3 DNA: TGTGCCAGCAGGTCGACAGGGGAGTACTATGGCTACACCTTC; J gene: TRBJ1-2; clone size: .; D gene: TRBD1; V gene: TRBV6-5
CDR3 protein: CSVGPSGANVLTF; CDR3 DNA: TGCAGCGTTGGTCCTTCTGGGGCCAACGTCCTGACTTTC; J gene: TRBJ2-6; clone size: few; D gene: .; V gene: TRBV29-1
CDR3 protein: CASSEGQGITGELFF; CDR3 DNA: TGCGCCAGCAGCGAAGGACAGGGAATTACCGGGGAGCTGTTTTTT; J gene: TRBJ2-2; clone size: few; D gene: TRBD1; V gene: TRBV4-3
CDR3 protein: CASRTQGSNEKLFF; CDR3 DNA: TGTGCCAGCAGGACCCAGGGATCTAATGAAAAACTGTTTTTT; J gene: TRBJ1-4; clone size: .; D gene: .; V gene: TRBV6-5
CDR3 protein: CASSLNRAQETQYF; CDR3 DNA: TGTGCCAGCAGCTTAAACAGGGCGCAAGAGACCCAGTACTTC; J gene: TRBJ2-5; clone size: .; D gene: .; V gene: TRBV7-2
CDR3 protein: CASSPSYTGTARYEQYF; CDR3 DNA: TGCGCCAGCAGCCCGTCATACACCGGGACAGCGAGATACGAGCAGTACTTC; J gene: TRBJ2-7; clone size: few; D gene: TRBD1; V gene: TRBV4-3
CDR3 protein: CATSRVPINNEQFF; CDR3 DNA: TGTGCCACCAGCAGAGTCCCCATCAACAATGAGCAGTTCTTC; J gene: TRBJ2-1; clone size: .; D gene: .; V gene: TRBV15
CDR3 protein: CASSSRGLAGSYEQYF; CDR3 DNA: TGTGCCAGCAGCTCACGAGGACTAGCGGGGTCCTACGAGCAGTACTTC; J gene: TRBJ2-7; clone size: .; D gene: TRBD2; V gene: TRBV7-2
CDR3 protein: CAIPTSGSSNEQFF; CDR3 DNA: TGTGCCATTCCGACTAGCGGGAGCAGTAATGAGCAGTTCTTC; J gene: TRBJ2-1; clone size: few; D gene: TRBD2; V gene: TRBV6-1
CDR3 protein: CASSSTGGPQHF; CDR3 DNA: TGTGCCAGCAGCTCGACCGGGGGGCCCCAGCATTTT; J gene: TRBJ1-5; clone size: few; D gene: .; V gene: TRBV5-6
CDR3 protein: CASSWTGANQPQHF; CDR3 DNA: TGTGCCAGCAGCTGGACAGGGGCAAATCAGCCCCAGCATTTT; J gene: TRBJ1-5; clone size: few; D gene: TRBD1; V gene: TRBV7-9
CDR3 protein: CASSSGLGGVYGYTF; CDR3 DNA: TGTGCCAGCAGTTCGGGCCTCGGGGGGGTCTATGGCTACACCTTC; J gene: TRBJ1-2; clone size: .; D gene: .; V gene: TRBV6-5
CDR3 protein: CASSPRLAQETQYF; CDR3 DNA: TGTGCCAGCAGTCCACGCCTAGCGCAAGAGACCCAGTACTTC; J gene: TRBJ2-5; clone size: few; D gene: .; V gene: TRBV14
CDR3 protein: CSVDRSLQETQYF; CDR3 DNA: TGCAGCGTCGACAGGTCCCTACAAGAGACCCAGTACTTC; J gene: TRBJ2-5; clone size: few; D gene: .; V gene: TRBV29-1
CDR3 protein: CASSLGGGAETQYF; CDR3 DNA: TGTGCCAGCAGCCTCGGAGGGGGGGCAGAGACCCAGTACTTC; J gene: TRBJ2-5; clone size: .; D gene: .; V gene: TRBV7-3
CDR3 protein: CASMARRTQETQYF; CDR3 DNA: TGTGCCAGCATGGCAAGGAGAACCCAAGAGACCCAGTACTTC; J gene: TRBJ2-5; clone size: few; D gene: .; V gene: TRBV6-6
CDR3 protein: CASGGTSGSTDTQYF; CDR3 DNA: TGTGCCAGCGGAGGGACTAGCGGAAGCACAGATACGCAGTATTTT; J gene: TRBJ2-3; clone size: .; D gene: TRBD2; V gene: TRBV28
CDR3 protein: CASSLPGAHYEQYF; CDR3 DNA: TGTGCCAGCAGCCTCCCCGGAGCCCACTACGAGCAGTACTTC; J gene: TRBJ2-7; clone size: .; D gene: .; V gene: TRBV28
CDR3 protein: CASSLAQIEQFF; CDR3 DNA: TGTGCCAGCAGCTTAGCCCAGATAGAGCAGTTCTTC; J gene: TRBJ2-1; clone size: .; D gene: .; V gene: TRBV11-2
CDR3 protein: CASSQDPRWTGESSEAFF; CDR3 DNA: TGCGCCAGCAGCCAAGATCCGCGATGGACAGGGGAATCTTCTGAAGCTTTCTTT; J gene: TRBJ1-1; clone size: .; D gene: TRBD1; V gene: TRBV4-1
CDR3 protein: CASIPTGSSYNEQFF; CDR3 DNA: TGTGCCAGCATCCCAACAGGGAGCTCCTACAATGAGCAGTTCTTC; J gene: TRBJ2-1; clone size: few; D gene: .; V gene: TRBV7-2
CDR3 protein: CSSHPSAGAGDTQYF; CDR3 DNA: TGCAGCTCCCATCCCTCAGCGGGGGCAGGAGATACGCAGTATTTT; J gene: TRBJ2-3; clone size: few; D gene: TRBD2; V gene: TRBV29-1
CDR3 protein: CASIVGPPGGHQETQYF; CDR3 DNA: TGTGCCAGCATAGTCGGCCCGCCGGGGGGACACCAAGAGACCCAGTACTTC; J gene: TRBJ2-5; clone size: .; D gene: TRBD2; V gene: TRBV5-4
CDR3 protein: CASSLGGNEQFF; CDR3 DNA: TGTGCCAGCAGCTTGGGAGGGAATGAGCAGTTCTTC; J gene: TRBJ2-1; clone size: .; D gene: .; V gene: TRBV5-4
CDR3 protein: CATSSRGRTEAFF; CDR3 DNA: TGTGCCACCAGCTCCAGAGGTAGGACTGAAGCTTTCTTT; J gene: TRBJ1-1; clone size: few; D gene: .; V gene: TRBV15
CDR3 protein: CASTSRRRTQYF; CDR3 DNA: TGTGCCAGTACTTCTAGAAGGCGTACGCAGTATTTT; J gene: TRBJ2-3; clone size: .; D gene: .; V gene: TRBV19
CDR3 protein: CASSLVQAADTQYF; CDR3 DNA: TGTGCCAGCAGCTTAGTACAGGCTGCAGATACGCAGTATTTT; J gene: TRBJ2-3; clone size: few; D gene: .; V gene: TRBV7-9
CDR3 protein: CASTLAGTDTQYF; CDR3 DNA: TGTGCCAGCACCCTAGCGGGAACAGATACGCAGTATTTT; J gene: TRBJ2-3; clone size: few; D gene: TRBD2; V gene: TRBV6-5
CDR3 protein: CASRFLAGGSEQFF; CDR3 DNA: TGTGCCAGTAGGTTCCTAGCGGGGGGGTCGGAGCAGTTCTTC; J gene: TRBJ2-1; clone size: few; D gene: TRBD2; V gene: TRBV19
CDR3 protein: CASSLVTGGPGELFF; CDR3 DNA: TGTGCCAGCAGCTTAGTGACAGGGGGTCCCGGGGAGCTGTTTTTT; J gene: TRBJ2-2; clone size: few; D gene: TRBD1; V gene: TRBV11-2
CDR3 protein: CASSLGSSGPSTDTQYF; CDR3 DNA: TGTGCCAGCAGTCTTGGGAGTAGCGGCCCTAGCACAGATACGCAGTATTTT; J gene: TRBJ2-3; clone size: .; D gene: .; V gene: TRBV5-4
CDR3 protein: CASSSLTSGRTYEQYF; CDR3 DNA: TGTGCCAGCAGTTCTCTGACTAGCGGGAGGACCTACGAGCAGTACTTC; J gene: TRBJ2-7; clone size: few; D gene: TRBD2; V gene: TRBV28
CDR3 protein: CASSLEQGAHTEAFF; CDR3 DNA: TGCGCCAGCAGCTTGGAACAGGGAGCCCACACTGAAGCTTTCTTT; J gene: TRBJ1-1; clone size: few; D gene: .; V gene: TRBV5-1
CDR3 protein: CASSIGVGYGYTF; CDR3 DNA: TGTGCCAGTAGTATCGGGGTCGGCTATGGCTACACCTTC; J gene: TRBJ1-2; clone size: .; D gene: .; V gene: TRBV19
CDR3 protein: CASSRDRVPTDTQYF; CDR3 DNA: TGCGCCAGCAGCAGGGACAGGGTCCCCACAGATACGCAGTATTTT; J gene: TRBJ2-3; clone size: .; D gene: TRBD1; V gene: TRBV5-1
CDR3 protein: CASSLRRNEQFF; CDR3 DNA: TGTGCCAGCAGTTTACGTCGGAATGAGCAGTTCTTC; J gene: TRBJ2-1; clone size: .; D gene: .; V gene: TRBV28
CDR3 protein: CATSRRDSTYEQYF; CDR3 DNA: TGTGCCACCAGCAGACGGGACAGCACCTACGAGCAGTACTTC; J gene: TRBJ2-7; clone size: .; D gene: TRBD1; V gene: TRBV15
CDR3 protein: CASSPSGRDTEAFF; CDR3 DNA: TGTGCCAGCAGCCCATCCGGCAGGGACACTGAAGCTTTCTTT; J gene: TRBJ1-1; clone size: few; D gene: .; V gene: TRBV7-3
CDR3 protein: CASSRDRNQPQHF; CDR3 DNA: TGTGCCAGCAGCCGGGACAGAAATCAGCCCCAGCATTTT; J gene: TRBJ1-5; clone size: few; D gene: TRBD1; V gene: TRBV9
CDR3 protein: CAWSWSGGDEQFF; CDR3 DNA: TGTGCCTGGAGTTGGTCGGGAGGTGATGAGCAGTTCTTC; J gene: TRBJ2-1; clone size: .; D gene: TRBD2; V gene: TRBV30
CDR3 protein: CAWSAGTANYGYTF; CDR3 DNA: TGTGCCTGGAGTGCCGGGACAGCTAACTATGGCTACACCTTC; J gene: TRBJ1-2; clone size: .; D gene: TRBD1; V gene: TRBV30
CDR3 protein: CASSGGTPRRTDTQYF; CDR3 DNA: TGTGCCAGCAGTGGCGGAACGCCGAGACGCACAGATACGCAGTATTTT; J gene: TRBJ2-3; clone size: few; D gene: .; V gene: TRBV6-1
CDR3 protein: CASSPNLQGIYNYGYTF; CDR3 DNA: TGTGCCAGCAGTCCAAATTTACAGGGAATCTATAACTATGGCTACACCTTC; J gene: TRBJ1-2; clone size: .; D gene: .; V gene: TRBV27
CDR3 protein: CSVEGGQGAYEQYF; CDR3 DNA: TGCAGCGTTGAAGGGGGACAGGGGGCGTACGAGCAGTACTTC; J gene: TRBJ2-7; clone size: .; D gene: TRBD1; V gene: TRBV29-1
CDR3 protein: CASSLGRDNEQFF; CDR3 DNA: TGTGCCAGCAGCTTGGGCAGGGACAATGAGCAGTTCTTC; J gene: TRBJ2-1; clone size: few; D gene: .; V gene: TRBV5-4